This note documents a single T cell receptor (beta chain) sequence. A junction end diverges from the germline sequence, so it may reflect a read error. The CDR3 has 14 residues. Germline CDR1 SGHRS, CDR2 YFSETQ. A single record per CDR3 protein comes from TCRdb applying MiXCR to the 5' RACE reads. This sample has fewer than 65,000 distinct CDR3 sequences, with under 25% found just once. The sorted Tregs were CD4+CD25+CD127-/low cells. The sequence derives from a female donor with breast cancer. The chain recombines TRBV5-1 with TRBJ2-7, with D possibly matching TRBD1 (5 bases). Sequenced input: tumor-infiltrating Tregs sorted from the breast tumor. Here the CDR3 reads CASRLDNLSYEQYF. CDR3 nucleotide sequence: TGCGCCAGCAGGTTGGACAATCTTTCCTACGAGCAGTACTTC.